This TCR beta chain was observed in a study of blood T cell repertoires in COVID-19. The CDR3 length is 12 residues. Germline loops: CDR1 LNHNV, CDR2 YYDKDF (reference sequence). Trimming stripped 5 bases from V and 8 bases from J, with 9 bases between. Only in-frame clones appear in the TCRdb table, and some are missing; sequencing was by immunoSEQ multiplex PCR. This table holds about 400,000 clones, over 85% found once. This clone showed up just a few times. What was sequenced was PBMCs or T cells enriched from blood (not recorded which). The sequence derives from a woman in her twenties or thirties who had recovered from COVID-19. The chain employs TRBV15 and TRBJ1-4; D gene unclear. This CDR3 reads CATSPIREKLFF. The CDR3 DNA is TGTGCCACCAGCCCCATCAGGGAAAAACTGTTTTTT. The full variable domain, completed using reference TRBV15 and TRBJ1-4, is DAMVIQNPRYQVTQFGKPVTLSCSQTLNHNVMYWYQQKSSQAPKLLFHYYDKDFNNEADTPDNFQSRRPNTSFCFLDIRSPGLGDTAMYLCATSPIREKLFFGSGTQLSVL.